A single sample gave rise to the 23 T cell receptor beta chains below, sequenced in a study of blood T cell repertoires in COVID-19. Profiled with immunoSEQ multiplex PCR; TCRdb holds only in-frame clones, not every one. The sample records hundreds of thousands of clones, roughly nine tenths being singletons. Specimen: PBMCs or T cells enriched from blood (not recorded which). The source is a woman aged 18-29 years who had recovered from COVID-19.

V gene TRBV2 combines with J gene TRBJ1-2; D perhaps matches TRBD1 (5 bases). Germline V CDR1 and CDR2: SNHLY, FYNNEI. The length of the CDR3 is 14 residues. V was cut by 6 bases and J by 2 bases, with 13 bases left in between. The CDR3 DNA reads as TGTGCCAGCAGGAAAGGAGGGGTGAACTATGGCTACACCTTC. Translated, it gives CASRKGGVNYGYTF.

The chain joins TRBV20-1 to TRBJ1-1; D unclear. Trimming removed 7 bases from V and 2 bases from J, with 8 bases in between. Per germline, CDR1 DFQATT and CDR2 SNEGSKA (reference sequence). The CDR3 is 11 residues long. The CDR3 DNA is TGCAGTGGTGTCTTTAACACTGAAGCTTTCTTT. It specifies CSGVFNTEAFF.

The chain recombines TRBV7-9 with TRBJ1-5, with 9 bases fitting TRBD1. The CDR3 covers 15 residues. V lost 2 bases, J lost 6 bases, and 5 bases stayed unmatched. Germline assignment: CDR1 SEHNR and CDR2 FQNEAQ (reference sequence). The CDR3 is CASSLTGGRGQPQHF. The CDR3 DNA reads TGTGCCAGCAGCTTAACAGGGGGCCGGGGTCAGCCCCAGCATTTT.

This chain joins TRBV29-1 and TRBJ1-2; 10 positions match TRBD1. After removal of 3 bases from V and 4 bases from J, the junction contained 5 bases not matched to a gene. This CDR3 is 14 amino acids long. Germline CDR1 reads SQVTM; CDR2 reads ANQGSEA. CDR3 sequence reads: CSVDGTGEFYGYTF. CDR3 in DNA: TGCAGCGTTGACGGGACAGGGGAGTTCTATGGCTACACCTTC. Full variable domain (rest looked up from reference TRBV29-1 and TRBJ1-2): SAVISQKPSRDICQRGTSLTIQCQVDSQVTMMFWYRQQPGQSLTLIATANQGSEATYESGFVIDKFPISRPNLTFSTLTVSNMSPEDSSIYLCSVDGTGEFYGYTFGSGTRLTVV.

This clone appeared a single time. The chain is built from TRBV19 and TRBJ2-1; tentatively, D is TRBD1 (7 bases). Trimming left V 7 bases short and J 8 bases short, with 24 bases between. CDR3 size: 16 residues. Germline V CDR1 and CDR2: LNHDA, SQIVND (reference sequence). Written as DNA, the CDR3 is TGTGCCAGTAAACCCCTGGGGCAGGGGGGCCTCGATGAGCAGTTCTTC. This encodes CASKPLGQGGLDEQFF.

This chain connects TRBV6-5 to TRBJ1-4; D may be TRBD1 (6 bases). There are 13 residues in the CDR3. Trimming took off 7 bases at V and 6 bases at J, with 12 bases between the two ends. Per the germline V gene, CDR1 is MNHEY and CDR2 is SVGAGI. The CDR3 sequence: CASTAGEYEKLFF. The CDR3 coding sequence is TGTGCCAGCACGGCAGGGGAATATGAAAAACTGTTTTTT.

The V gene is TRBV2, the J gene TRBJ2-5, with 10 bases aligning to TRBD2. This CDR3 is built from 13 residues. Germline V gene sequence: CDR1 SNHLY, CDR2 FYNNEI. V lost 8 bases to trimming and J lost 3 bases; unmatched junction nucleotides: 3. The CDR3 reads CASRSGGKETQYF. DNA for the CDR3: TGTGCCAGCCGTAGCGGGGGGAAAGAGACCCAGTACTTC.

In this sample, this clone turned up a few times. V gene TRBV6-6 combines with J gene TRBJ1-3, with D perhaps matching TRBD1 (5 bases). CDR1 and CDR2 (germline): MNHNY, SVGAGI (reference sequence). The CDR3 runs to 13 residues. The germline V and J ends were trimmed by 7 bases and 6 bases, with 13 bases remaining between them. CDR3 in amino acids: CASTPTVQNTIYF. In DNA form, the CDR3 reads TGTGCCAGCACCCCGACAGTTCAAAACACCATATATTTT.

This clone was recorded only once. The rearrangement joins TRBV4-1 to TRBJ2-3; 8 bases are a match to TRBD2. The CDR3 is 16 amino acids. J lost 4 bases, V lost 2 bases, and 8 bases had no gene match. Germline-derived CDR1 and CDR2 are MGHRA and YSYEKL. Here the CDR3 reads CASSQRGGANSDTQYF. The CDR3 DNA follows: TGCGCCAGCAGCCAACGGGGGGGGGCCAATTCAGATACGCAGTATTTT.

The J gene is TRBJ1-5, the V gene TRBV5-6; no clear D. The CDR3 is 14 amino acids. Trimming took off 1 base at V and 6 bases at J, with 11 bases between the two ends. CDR1 is SGHDT, CDR2 YYEEEE, per germline. The CDR3 spells CASSLSGRSQPQHF. The CDR3 nucleotides are TGTGCCAGCAGCTTGTCGGGGAGGAGTCAGCCCCAGCATTTT.

The chain carries TRBV5-1 and TRBJ1-4; D is possibly TRBD1 (6 bases). Germline V gene sequence: CDR1 SGHRS, CDR2 YFSETQ. The CDR3 has 15 amino acids. V was clipped by 0 bases and J by 3 bases, with 9 bases between them. For the CDR3, the DNA is TGCGCCAGCAGCTTGGGGGCAGGGGCTAATGAAAAACTGTTTTTT. The encoded protein is CASSLGAGANEKLFF.

The rearrangement links TRBV19 to TRBJ2-3, with 7 bases fitting TRBD2. Germline assignment: CDR1 LNHDA and CDR2 SQIVND (reference sequence). J lost 1 base, V lost 5 bases, and 9 bases had no gene match. This CDR3 spans 16 amino acids. The CDR3 loop is CASSPRGAGRTDTQYF. CDR3 bases: TGTGCCAGTAGTCCACGGGGAGCGGGGCGCACAGATACGCAGTATTTT.

The rearrangement links TRBV19 to TRBJ2-1, with 8 bases lining up with TRBD2. With V trimmed by 10 bases and J by 8 bases, 13 bases remained unmatched. Germline V gene sequence: CDR1 LNHDA, CDR2 SQIVND (reference sequence). The CDR3 totals 14 residues. Here the CDR3 DNA reads TGTGCCAACGCGCCGGGGGGGCCGGGCGATGAGCAGTTCTTC. Amino acid sequence: CANAPGGPGDEQFF.

Only a few counts were recorded for this clone. The chain is built from TRBV7-9 and TRBJ1-3; 11 bases line up with TRBD1. V trimming: 0 bases; J trimming: 2 bases; junction bases outside the gene matches: 3. Germline V lookup: CDR1 SEHNR, CDR2 FQNEAQ (reference sequence). The CDR3 is 17 amino acids. DNA for the CDR3: TGTGCCAGCAGCTTAGCGGAGGGACAGGGGGCTGGAAACACCATATATTTT. Amino acids: CASSLAEGQGAGNTIYF.

The chain is built from TRBV10-3 and TRBJ1-2, with 10 bases identical to TRBD1. The germline gives CDR1 ENHRY, CDR2 SYGVKD. The CDR3 loop spans 13 amino acids. The junction had 7 bases not matched to a gene; V was cut back by 5 bases and J by 10 bases. CDR3 protein: CAISRTGGNDYTF. The CDR3 DNA reads TGTGCCATCAGTCGGACAGGGGGTAATGACTACACCTTC.

CDR3 DNA: TGTGCCAGCAGCAGTGACGGGGGGTCCTACGAGCAGTACTTC. It encodes CASSSDGGSYEQYF. This chain connects TRBV4-2 to TRBJ2-7; TRBD2 matches 7 bases. CDR1 is LGHNA and CDR2 is YNFKEQ in the germline V gene. The CDR3 totals 14 residues. Trimming took 5 bases from V and 1 from J; bases not matched to a gene: 5.

This sequence joins TRBV5-1 and TRBJ2-5, with 8 nucleotides matching TRBD2. This CDR3 region has 15 residues. The junction had 12 bases not matched to a gene; V was cut back by 0 bases and J by 11 bases. In germline, CDR1 is SGHRS, CDR2 YFSETQ. CDR3 in amino acids: CASSLESTGLADQYF. As DNA, the CDR3 is TGCGCCAGCAGCTTGGAGAGTACAGGACTAGCCGATCAGTACTTC. Based on the CDR3 plus reference TRBV5-1 and TRBJ2-5, the full variable domain is KAGVTQTPRYLIKTRGQQVTLSCSPISGHRSVSWYQQTPGQGLQFLFEYFSETQRNKGNFPGRFSGRQFSNSRSEMNVSTLELGDSALYLCASSLESTGLADQYFGPGTRLLVL.

The table lists this clone with a count of one. This rearrangement joins TRBV11-3 to TRBJ2-3, with 10 bases identical to TRBD2. Trimming cost V 5 bases and J 0 bases; bases outside gene matches: 5. Germline CDR1 and CDR2: SGHNT and YENEEA. This CDR3 comprises 16 residues. CDR3 protein: CASSLWTSGSTDTQYF. DNA of the CDR3: TGTGCCAGCAGCCTGTGGACTAGCGGCAGCACAGATACGCAGTATTTT.

This chain uses TRBV6-4 with TRBJ2-5; D is possibly TRBD2 (6 bases). Germline V CDR1 and CDR2: MRHNA, SNTAGT. Trimming cost V 3 bases and J 4 bases, with 9 bases left between them. This CDR3 is 13 amino acids long. CDR3 in amino acids: CASSEQEGETQYF. CDR3 bases: TGTGCCAGCAGTGAGCAGGAGGGAGAGACCCAGTACTTC.

This clone came up once. The rearrangement uses TRBV6-5 and TRBJ2-2; D is perhaps TRBD1 (6 bases). This CDR3 is built from 14 residues. CDR1 and CDR2 (germline): MNHEY, SVGAGI. Trimming shortened V by 6 bases and J by 0 bases, and 8 bases separated the two germline ends. CDR3 DNA: TGTGCCAGCAGGGACAGCCCGAACACCGGGGAGCTGTTTTTT. It is translated as CASRDSPNTGELFF.

This rearrangement joins TRBV18 to TRBJ1-2; 10 bases map to TRBD1. The V and J ends lost 6 bases and 5 bases, in that order; junction bases with no gene match: 6. The CDR3 spans 14 residues. CDR1 is KGHSH, CDR2 LQKENI, per germline. CDR3 sequence: CASSRQGARYGYTF. Written as DNA, the CDR3 is TGTGCCAGCTCGCGACAGGGGGCTAGGTATGGCTACACCTTC.

The chain joins TRBV7-2 to TRBJ2-5; maybe TRBD2 (6 bases). This CDR3 spans 15 amino acids. V dropped 5 bases and J dropped 5 bases, with 18 bases sitting between them. Germline values: CDR1 SGHTA, CDR2 FQGNSA. The CDR3 reads CASSEATAGYETQYF. The CDR3 nucleotides are TGTGCCAGCAGCGAAGCGACTGCGGGGTACGAGACCCAGTACTTC.

The V call is TRBV5-3, the J call TRBJ1-5; D is perhaps TRBD1 (6 bases). TRBV5-3 is identified as an open reading frame with a role that is uncertain. V lost 0 bases and J 6 bases, leaving 10 bases between the germline ends. The CDR3 totals 14 residues. CDR3: CARSLVQGGQPQHF. The CDR3, as DNA: TGTGCCAGAAGCTTGGTACAGGGCGGTCAGCCCCAGCATTTT.